The 9 T cell receptor beta chains in this list originate from one sample, sequenced in a study of cytomegalovirus exposure and HLA in healthy donors. Clones were sequenced by immunoSEQ multiplex PCR, and TCRdb holds only the in-frame ones, with some missing. Of 65,000 to 75,000 clones in the sample, 94% were seen once. The sample taken for sequencing was PBMCs. The receptors were sampled from a man between 18 and 29 years old in good health and CMV-seropositive.

The DNA for the CDR3 is TGTGCCATCAGTGAGTCGCCAGGGCCATCATACGAGCAGTACTTC. Its protein product is CAISESPGPSYEQYF. The V and J genes are TRBV10-3 and TRBJ2-7, with TRBD1 as a possible D gene (5 bases). The length of the CDR3 is 15 residues. The germline CDR1 and CDR2 sequences are ENHRY and SYGVKD. Trimming removed 0 bases at V and 4 bases at J, with 13 bases between.

The DNA of the CDR3 is TGCAGCGTAAAGAGGACAGAAACTAATGAAAAACTGTTTTTT. Its protein is CSVKRTETNEKLFF. The genes are TRBV29-1 and TRBJ1-4; tentatively, D is TRBD1 (6 bases). This CDR3 contains 14 residues. V lost 6 bases and J lost 1, with 12 bases in between. Germline assignment: CDR1 SQVTM and CDR2 ANQGSEA.

This chain links TRBV6-1 with TRBJ2-7, with a weak D call TRBD2 (5 bases). The germline V and J ends were trimmed by 5 bases and 9 bases, with 23 bases remaining between them. The CDR3 has 15 residues. Germline V lookup: CDR1 MNHNS, CDR2 SASEGT. The CDR3 DNA reads TGTGCCAGCAGTTCTACCCCAGAGGGAGTTAGTCCGCAGTACTTC. It is translated as CASSSTPEGVSPQYF.

V gene TRBV6-5 combines with J gene TRBJ2-5; TRBD2 might be the D (6 bases). This CDR3 spans 15 amino acids. With 2 bases removed from V and 7 bases from J, the gap between germline ends came to 17 bases. Germline V lookup: CDR1 MNHEY, CDR2 SVGAGI. CDR3 sequence: CASSYGTRWRGTQYF. For the CDR3, the DNA is TGTGCCAGCAGTTACGGGACCCGTTGGAGGGGGACCCAGTACTTC.

V is TRBV30 and J is TRBJ2-7, with TRBD2 identical over 11 bases. J was trimmed by 0 bases and V by 5 bases; bases with no gene match: 6. The germline gives CDR1 GTSNPN, CDR2 SVGIG (reference sequence). The CDR3 runs 15 residues. CDR3 sequence: CAWLQTSGISYEQYF. As DNA, the CDR3 is TGTGCCTGGCTCCAGACTAGCGGGATCTCCTACGAGCAGTACTTC.

The chain couples TRBV28 to TRBJ1-3; a possible D gene is TRBD1 (6 bases). CDR3 size: 15 residues. V lost 9 bases, J lost 5 bases, and 20 bases lay in between. CDR1 is MDHEN, CDR2 SYDVKM, per germline. As DNA, the CDR3 is TGTGCCAGTAAGCCAGCCGGACAGAAAAGAAACACCATATATTTT. Amino acids: CASKPAGQKRNTIYF.

This rearrangement joins TRBV30 to TRBJ2-7, with D uncertain. CDR1 and CDR2 (germline): GTSNPN, SVGIG (reference sequence). This CDR3 has 11 amino acids. V lost 0 bases and J lost 4, with 4 bases in between. The CDR3 region has the DNA TGTGCCTGGAGTGTGAGTTACGAGCAGTACTTC. Translation gives CAWSVSYEQYF.

V gene TRBV19 combines with J gene TRBJ1-1; D may be TRBD1 (6 bases). Germline loops: CDR1 LNHDA, CDR2 SQIVND (reference sequence). V lost 5 bases to trimming and J lost 4 bases, with 14 bases between them. This CDR3 region has 14 residues. The CDR3 spells CASSPWDIGTEAFF. The DNA of the CDR3 is TGTGCCAGTAGTCCCTGGGACATTGGCACTGAAGCTTTCTTT.

V and J are TRBV6-5 and TRBJ1-2, with D hard to call. V lost 5 bases to trimming and J lost 0 bases, with 10 bases between them. Germline values: CDR1 MNHEY, CDR2 SVGAGI. The CDR3 is 14 residues long. CDR3: CASSPWTANYGYTF. The CDR3 nucleotides are TGTGCCAGCAGTCCCTGGACTGCTAACTATGGCTACACCTTC.